This T cell receptor (beta chain) emerged from a study of T cells in Graves' hyperthyroidism and ophthalmopathy. Researchers took RNA transcripts and amplified the TCR beta CDR3 regions from them. Using the HTBI primer set, a first-round RT-PCR was run on the TCR CDR3. In TCRdb, the multiplex PCR reads were re-called with MiXCR into one record per CDR3 protein. The sample includes about half a million distinct CDR3 sequences, 24% of them seen just once. At least ten counts were recorded for this clonotype. Disease lasting under 3 months, a NOSPECS grade of at least 4, and a Clinical Activity Score of at least 3 were features of the ophthalmopathy patients. The PBMCs were sourced from fresh peripheral blood (approximately 10 ml). The sequence was collected from a woman aged 30 to 39 with Graves' ophthalmopathy. Material for sequencing was blood.

In DNA, the CDR3 is TGTGCCAGCAGTGATACGGGACAGGGTGACACTGAAGCTTTCTTT. Residues: CASSDTGQGDTEAFF. The J gene is TRBJ1-1, the V gene TRBV2; 9 bases match TRBD1. Germline V gene data show CDR1 as SNHLY and CDR2 as FYNNEI. J was trimmed by 3 bases and V by 3 bases; bases with no gene match: 5. This CDR3 is 15 amino acids long.